What follows are 18 T cell receptor beta chains derived from one specimen sequenced in a study of neurological immune-mediated disorders (dated 2019 in TCRdb). To prepare the library, 5' RACE was applied. Sequencing was carried out with an Illumina HiSeq 2500. TCRdb ran its own pipeline on the public reads, namely fastp trimming at Q25 and MiXCR clone calling, and kept in-frame beta chains. Rows matching on CDR3 protein sequence are summarized as one entry with the most common DNA and genes. This sample comprises 25,000 to 35,000 distinct CDR3 sequences, roughly 14% of them detected only once. The ten largest clones take up 25% to 35% of the sample. Specimen: PBMCs. The origin of the receptors is a man between 65 and 80 years old in good health.

This clonotype rates as large. V usage is TRBV24-1 and J usage is TRBJ2-3; 9 bases are a match to TRBD2. CDR3 length: 14 residues. Germline trimming cut 4 bases from V and 3 bases from J; bases unmatched to any gene: 1. Germline CDR1 KGHDR, CDR2 SFDVKD. For the CDR3, the DNA is TGTGCCACCAGTGAGCTAGCGGGGACAGATACGCAGTATTTT. Encoded protein: CATSELAGTDTQYF.

This clonotype was observed many times. The chain joins TRBV28 to TRBJ1-2; possibly TRBD1 for D (5 bases). The germline V and J ends were trimmed by 5 bases and 3 bases, with 10 bases remaining between them. This CDR3 has 13 residues. Germline V gene sequence: CDR1 MDHEN, CDR2 SYDVKM. CDR3 residues: CASSGGADYGYTF. The CDR3 DNA follows: TGTGCCAGCAGTGGAGGGGCCGACTATGGCTACACCTTC.

This clonotype was detected ten times or more. The chain combines TRBV11-3 with TRBJ2-2; no clear D. The CDR3 covers 16 residues. V shed 0 bases and J shed 0 bases, with 8 bases lying between them. Germline lookup yields CDR1 SGHNT and CDR2 YENEEA. CDR3 sequence reads: CASSLDLAANTGELFF. The DNA of the CDR3 is TGTGCCAGCAGCTTAGATTTAGCAGCGAACACCGGGGAGCTGTTTTTT.

This clonotype occurred many times. The chain carries TRBV6-5 and TRBJ1-6; possible D gene TRBD1, 5 bases. The CDR3 runs 16 residues. Trimming left V 0 bases short and J 8 bases short, with 14 bases between. Per the germline V gene, CDR1 is MNHEY and CDR2 is SVGAGI. Here the CDR3 DNA reads TGTGCCAGCAGTTACTCGGGGGGTCCCTTGGATTCACCCCTCCACTTT. It translates to CASSYSGGPLDSPLHF.

This clonotype was recorded many times. The gene calls are TRBV20-1 and TRBJ1-1; D ambiguous. Trimming removed 3 bases at V and 1 base at J, with 6 bases between. The germline V gene encodes CDR1 DFQATT and CDR2 SNEGSKA (reference sequence). The CDR3 sequence is 12 residues long. The CDR3 coding sequence is TGCAGTGCTAGTAATGGGAACACTGAAGCTTTCTTT. Its protein is CSASNGNTEAFF.

At least ten counts were recorded for this clonotype. The chain couples TRBV4-3 to TRBJ2-1; D is ambiguous. Germline V gene data show CDR1 as LGHNA and CDR2 as YSLEER. V lost 0 bases and J 4 bases, leaving 22 bases between the germline ends. The CDR3 totals 19 residues. The CDR3 spells CASSQDFYLGFLKYNEQFF. CDR3 nucleotide sequence: TGCGCCAGCAGCCAAGATTTTTATTTGGGCTTCTTAAAATACAATGAGCAGTTCTTC.

This clonotype was counted many times. The chain uses TRBV15 and TRBJ1-5; no clear D. CDR1 and CDR2 (germline): LNHNV, YYDKDF (reference sequence). The CDR3 is 16 amino acids. Trimming pared 5 bases from V and 1 base from J, leaving 15 bases between. The CDR3 DNA sequence: TGTGCCACCAGCGCAGACGGAGACGAGAGCAATCAGCCCCAGCATTTT. Its translation: CATSADGDESNQPQHF.

The sample holds many counts of this clonotype. The rearrangement joins TRBV6-6 to TRBJ2-5, with a weak D call TRBD1 (6 bases). The CDR3 loop spans 12 amino acids. Per germline, CDR1 MNHNY and CDR2 SVGAGI (reference sequence). Deletions cut 8 bases from V and 4 bases from J, with 11 bases between. The CDR3 here is CASEGVGETQYF. The DNA for the CDR3 is TGTGCCAGCGAGGGGGTGGGAGAGACCCAGTACTTC.

In its sample, this clonotype was seen many times. This chain joins TRBV20-1 and TRBJ2-7, with 9 bases lining up with TRBD1. The ends lost 5 bases at V and 5 bases at J; junction bases unmatched: 10. Germline-derived CDR1 and CDR2 are DFQATT and SNEGSKA (reference sequence). This CDR3 region has 14 residues. CDR3 amino acids: CSAVQGARFDEQYF. The CDR3 coding sequence is TGCAGTGCTGTACAGGGGGCGAGATTTGACGAGCAGTACTTC.

The sample holds many counts of this clonotype. This rearrangement joins TRBV4-3 to TRBJ2-5; a possible D gene is TRBD2 (5 bases). V lost 0 bases and J lost 9, with 17 bases in between. In germline, CDR1 is LGHNA, CDR2 YSLEER. The CDR3 is made up of 15 amino acids. The CDR3 DNA reads as TGCGCCAGCAGCCAAGATTCAGGCCCCCGGGAAGCCCAGTACTTC. Encoded protein: CASSQDSGPREAQYF.

Many counts were recorded for this clonotype. The chain combines TRBV7-2 with TRBJ2-7; 16 nucleotides match TRBD2. The CDR3 runs to 16 residues. Germline CDR1 reads SGHTA; CDR2 reads FQGNSA. Trimming at V came to 6 bases and at J to 7 bases, leaving 9 bases not matched to a gene. The CDR3, as DNA: TGTGCCAGCAGACCCGGGACTAGCGGGGGGGCCTGGGAGCAGTACTTC. Its protein product is CASRPGTSGGAWEQYF. Looking up the rest from reference TRBV7-2 and TRBJ2-7 gives the full variable domain: GAGVSQSPSNKVTEKGKDVELRCDPISGHTALYWYRQSLGQGLEFLIYFQGNSAPDKSGLPSDRFSAERTGGSVSTLTIQRTQQEDSAVYLCASRPGTSGGAWEQYFGPGTRLTVT.

At least ten counts were recorded for this clonotype. The chain employs TRBV7-2 and TRBJ2-6, with D perhaps matching TRBD1 (5 bases). CDR3 size: 15 residues. Germline V gene data show CDR1 as SGHTA and CDR2 as FQGNSA. Trimming took off 5 bases at V and 2 bases at J, with 10 bases between the two ends. Here the CDR3 reads CASSTRTPGANVLTF. CDR3 DNA sequence: TGTGCCAGCAGCACACGGACACCTGGGGCCAACGTCCTGACTTTC.

This clonotype was counted once. The chain links TRBV12-3 or TRBV12-4 to TRBJ2-1; TRBD2 matches 11 bases. This CDR3 has 16 residues. Trimming cost V 3 bases and J 5 bases; bases outside gene matches: 6. Here the CDR3 DNA reads TGTGCCAGCAGTTTGGGTAGCGGGAGGGCCAACAATGAGCAGTTCTTC. Residues: CASSLGSGRANNEQFF.

This sequence joins TRBV9 and TRBJ2-7, with 9 bases aligning to TRBD2. This CDR3 is built from 17 residues. Trimming took 3 bases from V and 5 from J; bases not matched to a gene: 15. Germline CDR1 and CDR2: SGDLS and YYNGEE. The DNA of the CDR3 is TGTGCCAGCAGCGCCCCACCAATAGCGGGAGCGAGCCACGAGCAGTACTTC. Encoded protein: CASSAPPIAGASHEQYF. Based on the CDR3 plus reference TRBV9 and TRBJ2-7, the full variable domain is DSGVTQTPKHLITATGQRVTLRCSPRSGDLSVYWYQQSLDQGLQFLIQYYNGEERAKGNILERFSAQQFPDLHSELNLSSLELGDSALYFCASSAPPIAGASHEQYFGPGTRLTVT.

This clonotype was seen repeatedly, ten times or more. The V and J genes are TRBV5-6 and TRBJ1-2; a weak D match, TRBD1 (6 bases). Trimming removed 4 bases from V and 1 base from J, with 32 bases in between. Germline CDR1 and CDR2: SGHDT and YYEEEE. CDR3 size: 21 residues. The CDR3 loop reads CASSHKTGLILGVPLNYGYTF. The CDR3 DNA reads TGTGCCAGCAGCCACAAGACAGGACTCATTCTCGGAGTTCCACTTAACTATGGCTACACCTTC.

This clonotype was counted at least ten times. The chain has TRBV24-1 and TRBJ2-7; 7 positions match TRBD1. This CDR3 contains 15 residues. Germline values: CDR1 KGHDR, CDR2 SFDVKD. V lost 3 bases, J lost 5 bases, and 9 bases stayed unmatched. CDR3 residues: CATSDLRQGVDEQYF. CDR3 nucleotides: TGTGCCACCAGTGATCTACGACAGGGCGTGGACGAGCAGTACTTC.

This clonotype was found many times. This chain uses TRBV15 with TRBJ1-6; 8 bases agree with TRBD1. Germline V gives CDR1 LNHNV, CDR2 YYDKDF (reference sequence). J lost 9 bases, V lost 0 bases, and 4 bases had no gene match. The CDR3 sequence is 15 residues long. The CDR3 region is CATSRDNQGASPLHF. CDR3 bases: TGTGCCACCAGCAGAGACAATCAGGGGGCTTCACCCCTCCACTTT.

This clonotype was picked up many times. This chain uses TRBV7-8 with TRBJ2-1; 7 bases are shared with TRBD1. In germline, CDR1 is SGHVS, CDR2 FQNEAQ. The CDR3 covers 13 residues. The V gene end was trimmed by 3 bases and the J gene end by 6 bases; junction bases not matched to a gene: 2. The CDR3 DNA reads TGTGCCAGCAGCTTTAGGGGGCTCAATGAGCAGTTCTTC. Translated, it gives CASSFRGLNEQFF.